This T cell receptor (beta chain) appears in the sequencing data of a study of blood T cell repertoires in COVID-19. Generated by immunoSEQ multiplex PCR, the TCRdb table keeps only in-frame clones and is missing some. The sample lists about 350,000 clones; more than 70% were seen once. Deletions cut 2 bases from V and 0 bases from J, with 15 bases between. From germline, CDR1 is SGHTA and CDR2 FQGNSA. This CDR3 has 17 residues. The sample was peripheral blood. This TCR was recovered from an older woman with COVID-19, enrolled during active disease. V and J are TRBV7-2 and TRBJ2-3; TRBD1 is a possible D gene (5 bases). The CDR3 DNA sequence: TGTGCCAGCAGCTTACGGCCCCCAGGGCTAAGCACAGATACGCAGTATTTT. It yields the protein CASSLRPPGLSTDTQYF.